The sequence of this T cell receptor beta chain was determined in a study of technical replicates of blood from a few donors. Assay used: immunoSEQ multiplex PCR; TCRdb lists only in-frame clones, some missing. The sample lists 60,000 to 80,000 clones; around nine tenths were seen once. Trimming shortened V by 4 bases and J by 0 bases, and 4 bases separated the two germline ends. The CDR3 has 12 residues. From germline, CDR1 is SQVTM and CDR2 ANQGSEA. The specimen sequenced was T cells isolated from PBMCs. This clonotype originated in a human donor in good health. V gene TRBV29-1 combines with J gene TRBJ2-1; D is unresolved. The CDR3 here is CSVVSSYNEQFF. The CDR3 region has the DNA TGCAGCGTTGTTAGCTCCTACAATGAGCAGTTCTTC.